The clone carrying this T cell receptor (beta chain) was seen more than once but under ten times. What it binds is not known. This sample was taken from a study of T-cell memory formation after mild COVID-19. General study results and limits: CD4+ contracting clones were found mainly in CM and EM, and CD8+ ones in EMRA. A subset of responding clones appeared in pre-infection memory, suggesting cross-reactive memory joined.

CDR3 size: 15 residues. Germline loops: CDR1 MDHEN, CDR2 SYDVKM. The germline V and J ends were trimmed by 6 bases and 4 bases, with 18 bases remaining between them. TCRdb reprocessed the 5' RACE reads via MiXCR and lists one record per CDR3 protein. The data hold fewer than 400,000 distinct CDR3 sequences, with over 10% observed a single time. Sequencing used PBMCs or a T cell subset sorted from them (not recorded which). J is TRBJ2-5 and V is TRBV28; TRBD2 might be the D (6 bases). The receptor was derived from a man between 18 and 29 years old who had mild COVID-19 (a few samples of this study predate the infection). Cell type and time point are not known. CDR3 sequence: CASRSTTGATETQYF. For the CDR3, the DNA is TGTGCCAGCAGGTCGACTACGGGAGCCACAGAGACCCAGTACTTC.